This T cell receptor (beta chain) was found in a study of identical twins. Study-level findings and limits: Conclusions came from cross-sectional statistical analysis, not from following the same donors. One should note that invariant MAIT and iNKT cells could partly confound zero-insertion analyses.

It was template switching that added a universal primer site, and there were unique molecular identifiers on the cDNA. TCRdb re-called the 5' RACE reads through MiXCR, storing one row per CDR3 protein. The sample consists of about 300,000 distinct CDR3 sequences, 12% of them appearing once. There are 15 residues in the CDR3. The V end was cut by 3 bases, the J end by 1 base, with 11 bases between. CDR1 is LNHDA, CDR2 SQIVND, per germline (reference sequence). The table lists this clonotype with a few counts. Its specificity is not known. This same sample was also part of a study on yellow fever vaccine responses in identical twins. That paper states: Reportedly, twins' vaccine T cell responses looked partly convergent and partly personalized.

Material: CD8+ T cells sorted from blood. J is TRBJ2-3 and V is TRBV19; D is perhaps TRBD2 (6 bases). The clonotype originates from a woman younger than 35 in good health. The CDR3 region is CASSMAGPRTDTQYF. In nucleotides, the CDR3 is TGTGCCAGTAGTATGGCGGGACCACGCACAGATACGCAGTATTTT.